These T cell receptor beta chains were read from a single sample in a study of blood T cell repertoires in COVID-19. This table comes from immunoSEQ multiplex PCR, and its TCRdb copy is limited to in-frame clones, with some not included. The sample lists a few hundred thousand clones, over 80% occurring once. The specimen sequenced was PBMCs or T cells enriched from blood (not recorded which). The source is a man younger than 45 who had recovered from COVID-19. CDR3s include the opening cysteine and the closing phenylalanine or tryptophan. Each record gives: V gene, D gene, J gene, clone size, CDR3 protein, CDR3 DNA. A D gene is named only where the DNA matches it firmly. A row's size may be missing; if present it is once, few, many or a size class.

v_gene: TRBV7-8; d_gene: NA; j_gene: TRBJ2-1; abundance: NA; CDR3aa: CASSLLLDRAYNEQFF; CDR3nt: TGTGCCAGCAGCTTACTTTTGGACAGAGCATACAATGAGCAGTTCTTC
v_gene: TRBV7-8; d_gene: TRBD2; j_gene: TRBJ2-5; abundance: NA; CDR3aa: CASSSGLAGAETQYF; CDR3nt: TGTGCCAGCAGCTCAGGACTAGCGGGAGCAGAGACCCAGTACTTC
v_gene: TRBV19; d_gene: NA; j_gene: TRBJ1-1; abundance: few; CDR3aa: CASSRDSRGAEAFF; CDR3nt: TGTGCCAGTAGTCGGGACTCCCGTGGCGCTGAAGCTTTCTTT
v_gene: TRBV27; d_gene: NA; j_gene: TRBJ1-5; abundance: NA; CDR3aa: CASSLPGGYSNQPQHF; CDR3nt: TGTGCCAGCAGTTTACCCGGCGGCTATAGCAATCAGCCCCAGCATTTT
v_gene: TRBV7-2; d_gene: TRBD2; j_gene: TRBJ2-1; abundance: NA; CDR3aa: CASSFGAGDEQFF; CDR3nt: TGTGCCAGCAGCTTCGGCGCGGGAGATGAGCAGTTCTTC
v_gene: TRBV28; d_gene: NA; j_gene: TRBJ2-7; abundance: once; CDR3aa: CASSLLARFYEQYF; CDR3nt: TGTGCCAGCAGTTTATTGGCTCGTTTCTACGAGCAGTACTTC
v_gene: TRBV18; d_gene: TRBD1; j_gene: TRBJ2-3; abundance: NA; CDR3aa: CASSPGTGASTDTQYF; CDR3nt: TGTGCCAGCTCACCTGGGACAGGAGCTAGCACAGATACGCAGTATTTT
v_gene: TRBV7-8; d_gene: TRBD2; j_gene: TRBJ2-1; abundance: NA; CDR3aa: CASSPPTSGSNEQFF; CDR3nt: TGTGCCAGCAGCCCCCCGACTAGCGGGAGCAATGAGCAGTTCTTC
v_gene: TRBV30; d_gene: NA; j_gene: TRBJ1-5; abundance: NA; CDR3aa: CAWSTGSVNQPQHF; CDR3nt: TGTGCCTGGAGTACAGGGTCAGTCAATCAGCCCCAGCATTTT
v_gene: TRBV28; d_gene: TRBD2; j_gene: TRBJ2-5; abundance: NA; CDR3aa: CASRHLAGQETQYF; CDR3nt: TGTGCCAGCAGGCACCTAGCGGGACAGGAGACCCAGTACTTC
v_gene: TRBV4-3; d_gene: NA; j_gene: TRBJ2-3; abundance: NA; CDR3aa: CASSQDTTSTDTQYF; CDR3nt: TGCGCCAGCAGCCAAGATACTACTAGCACAGATACGCAGTATTTT
v_gene: TRBV30; d_gene: NA; j_gene: TRBJ2-1; abundance: few; CDR3aa: CAWNGAIRSARYNEQFF; CDR3nt: TGTGCCTGGAATGGGGCTATCCGGAGCGCAAGGTACAATGAGCAGTTCTTC
v_gene: TRBV7-8; d_gene: NA; j_gene: TRBJ2-7; abundance: NA; CDR3aa: CASSTPFSGISSYEQYF; CDR3nt: TGTGCCAGCAGCACCCCCTTCTCGGGGATTTCCTCCTACGAGCAGTACTTC
v_gene: TRBV5-4; d_gene: TRBD2; j_gene: TRBJ2-7; abundance: NA; CDR3aa: CASSFWLADHYEQYF; CDR3nt: TGTGCCAGCAGCTTTTGGCTAGCGGACCACTACGAGCAGTACTTC
v_gene: TRBV7-2; d_gene: TRBD2; j_gene: TRBJ2-5; abundance: NA; CDR3aa: CASSPGLAGASETQYF; CDR3nt: TGTGCCAGCAGCCCCGGACTAGCGGGAGCTTCGGAGACCCAGTACTTC
v_gene: TRBV9; d_gene: TRBD2; j_gene: TRBJ2-1; abundance: NA; CDR3aa: CASSVGASGEYNEQFF; CDR3nt: TGTGCCAGCAGCGTAGGGGCTAGCGGTGAATACAATGAGCAGTTCTTC
v_gene: TRBV19; d_gene: NA; j_gene: TRBJ2-5; abundance: NA; CDR3aa: CASSGSIQETQYF; CDR3nt: TGTGCCAGTAGTGGGAGCATTCAAGAGACCCAGTACTTC
v_gene: TRBV5-6; d_gene: TRBD1; j_gene: TRBJ1-2; abundance: NA; CDR3aa: CASSLNPGQGVGGYTF; CDR3nt: TGTGCCAGCAGCTTAAACCCGGGACAGGGAGTTGGAGGCTACACCTTC
v_gene: TRBV13; d_gene: TRBD1; j_gene: TRBJ1-3; abundance: once; CDR3aa: CASSLATGAGNTIYF; CDR3nt: TGTGCCAGCAGCTTAGCCACAGGGGCCGGAAACACCATATATTTT
v_gene: TRBV2; d_gene: NA; j_gene: TRBJ1-2; abundance: NA; CDR3aa: CASSDSVTFKGSYGYTF; CDR3nt: TGTGCCAGCAGTGACAGTGTGACATTTAAAGGCTCCTATGGCTACACCTTC
v_gene: TRBV11-2; d_gene: NA; j_gene: TRBJ1-6; abundance: NA; CDR3aa: CASSHGRLAPYNSPLHF; CDR3nt: TGTGCCAGCAGCCACGGCCGTCTAGCCCCCTATAATTCACCCCTCCACTTT
v_gene: TRBV7-4; d_gene: TRBD1; j_gene: TRBJ2-7; abundance: once; CDR3aa: CASSAHRGERYEQYF; CDR3nt: TGTGCCAGCAGCGCGCACAGGGGGGAAAGATACGAGCAGTACTTC
v_gene: TRBV27; d_gene: TRBD2; j_gene: TRBJ2-1; abundance: NA; CDR3aa: CASSLGGVLAAYNEQFF; CDR3nt: TGTGCCAGCAGTTTAGGGGGGGTACTAGCGGCCTACAATGAGCAGTTCTTC
v_gene: TRBV12-3/TRBV12-4; d_gene: NA; j_gene: TRBJ1-2; abundance: NA; CDR3aa: CASSVYNYGYTF; CDR3nt: TGTGCCAGCAGCGTCTATAACTATGGCTACACCTTC
v_gene: TRBV29-1; d_gene: NA; j_gene: TRBJ2-4; abundance: NA; CDR3aa: CSVLEAGNIQYF; CDR3nt: TGCAGCGTTCTGGAGGCGGGGAACATTCAGTACTTC
v_gene: TRBV7-9; d_gene: TRBD1; j_gene: TRBJ2-7; abundance: NA; CDR3aa: CASSGHRGRVLAYEQYF; CDR3nt: TGTGCCAGCAGCGGACACAGGGGGCGGGTGTTGGCCTACGAGCAGTACTTC
v_gene: TRBV18; d_gene: TRBD2; j_gene: TRBJ2-1; abundance: NA; CDR3aa: CASPHSGLAGEDSYNEQFF; CDR3nt: TGTGCCAGCCCACACTCGGGACTAGCGGGAGAGGACTCCTACAATGAGCAGTTCTTC
v_gene: TRBV19; d_gene: TRBD2; j_gene: TRBJ2-7; abundance: NA; CDR3aa: CASSIYSAGETYEQYF; CDR3nt: TGTGCCAGTAGTATTTATTCGGCGGGGGAGACCTACGAGCAGTACTTC
v_gene: TRBV7-6; d_gene: NA; j_gene: TRBJ1-6; abundance: NA; CDR3aa: CASSLAVGHSSYNSPLHF; CDR3nt: TGTGCCAGCAGCTTAGCGGTGGGACACAGCTCCTATAATTCACCCCTCCACTTT
v_gene: TRBV6-2/TRBV6-3; d_gene: TRBD1; j_gene: TRBJ1-5; abundance: few; CDR3aa: CASSPIGTGPFISNQPQHF; CDR3nt: TGTGCCAGCAGCCCCATTGGGACAGGACCCTTCATTAGCAATCAGCCCCAGCATTTT
v_gene: TRBV10-1; d_gene: NA; j_gene: TRBJ1-6; abundance: NA; CDR3aa: CASSDIPGRDINSPLHF; CDR3nt: TGCGCCAGCAGTGATATTCCTGGTCGGGACATCAATTCACCCCTCCACTTT
v_gene: TRBV27; d_gene: NA; j_gene: TRBJ2-7; abundance: NA; CDR3aa: CASSLRAFSYEQYF; CDR3nt: TGTGCCAGCAGTCTGAGGGCCTTCTCCTACGAGCAGTACTTC
v_gene: TRBV11-2; d_gene: TRBD1; j_gene: TRBJ2-7; abundance: NA; CDR3aa: CASSLSGTGAYEQYF; CDR3nt: TGTGCCAGCAGCTTAAGCGGGACAGGGGCCTACGAGCAGTACTTC
v_gene: TRBV7-8; d_gene: NA; j_gene: TRBJ1-3; abundance: NA; CDR3aa: CASSFPGAGNTIYF; CDR3nt: TGTGCCAGCAGCTTTCCGGGTGCTGGAAACACCATATATTTT
v_gene: TRBV19; d_gene: TRBD1; j_gene: TRBJ1-1; abundance: NA; CDR3aa: CASSPLGGQGLTEAFF; CDR3nt: TGTGCCAGTAGTCCCCTAGGAGGACAGGGCCTCACTGAAGCTTTCTTT
v_gene: TRBV5-4; d_gene: TRBD2; j_gene: TRBJ2-1; abundance: NA; CDR3aa: CASSPKLAGVYNEQFF; CDR3nt: TGTGCCAGCAGCCCAAAACTAGCGGGAGTGTACAATGAGCAGTTCTTC
v_gene: TRBV6-6; d_gene: TRBD2; j_gene: TRBJ2-2; abundance: NA; CDR3aa: CASSLGLAGGPVTGELFF; CDR3nt: TGTGCCAGCAGTCTAGGACTAGCGGGAGGGCCGGTTACCGGGGAGCTGTTTTTT
v_gene: TRBV19; d_gene: NA; j_gene: TRBJ1-4; abundance: NA; CDR3aa: CASSRQSTNEKLFF; CDR3nt: TGTGCCAGTAGTCGACAGTCAACTAATGAAAAACTGTTTTTT
v_gene: TRBV24-1; d_gene: NA; j_gene: TRBJ2-3; abundance: NA; CDR3aa: CATRRSSAKTDTQYF; CDR3nt: TGTGCCACCAGGAGGAGTAGCGCAAAGACAGATACGCAGTATTTT
v_gene: TRBV5-5; d_gene: TRBD1; j_gene: TRBJ2-7; abundance: once; CDR3aa: CASSLDRDYEQYF; CDR3nt: TGTGCCAGCAGCCTAGACAGGGACTACGAGCAGTACTTC
v_gene: TRBV6-2/TRBV6-3; d_gene: TRBD1; j_gene: TRBJ1-5; abundance: NA; CDR3aa: CASSYSRTGLRNQPQHF; CDR3nt: TGTGCCAGCAGTTACTCCAGGACAGGACTCCGCAATCAGCCCCAGCATTTT
v_gene: TRBV10-2; d_gene: NA; j_gene: TRBJ2-3; abundance: NA; CDR3aa: CASNPAGDTQYF; CDR3nt: TGCGCCAGCAACCCCGCGGGGGATACGCAGTATTTT
v_gene: TRBV19; d_gene: TRBD2; j_gene: TRBJ2-7; abundance: NA; CDR3aa: CASSPRTGTSGYEQYF; CDR3nt: TGTGCCAGTAGCCCCAGGACAGGGACTAGCGGGTACGAGCAGTACTTC
v_gene: TRBV9; d_gene: NA; j_gene: TRBJ2-2; abundance: NA; CDR3aa: CASSVVRQGSNTGELFF; CDR3nt: TGTGCCAGCAGCGTAGTCAGGCAGGGCTCGAACACCGGGGAGCTGTTTTTT
v_gene: TRBV10-3; d_gene: NA; j_gene: TRBJ2-3; abundance: NA; CDR3aa: CAISETDLGTDTQYF; CDR3nt: TGTGCCATCAGTGAGACTGATTTGGGCACAGATACGCAGTATTTT
v_gene: TRBV19; d_gene: NA; j_gene: TRBJ2-1; abundance: NA; CDR3aa: CASSLGEFLYNEQFF; CDR3nt: TGTGCCAGTAGCTTAGGGGAATTCCTCTACAATGAGCAGTTCTTC
v_gene: TRBV24-1; d_gene: TRBD1; j_gene: TRBJ2-1; abundance: NA; CDR3aa: CATSDTGQGVFRDNEQFF; CDR3nt: TGTGCCACCAGTGATACTGGACAGGGGGTTTTCCGGGACAATGAGCAGTTCTTC